This passage covers 18 T cell receptor beta chains from one sample sequenced in a study of tumor-infiltrating lymphocytes in primary liver carcinoma. Starting material for RNA and DNA co-extraction consisted of roughly 19-31 mg of unsorted bulk tissue. TCR beta cDNA was reverse-transcribed from roughly 520 ng of total RNA. The reaction used a constant-region primer and ProtoScript II reverse transcriptase. Each TCR beta library was derived from three nested multiplex PCR rounds that employed slightly modified ARM-PCR. A C-beta reverse primer and TRBV1-TRBV30 forward primers served in each of the first two PCR rounds, at 10 cycles apiece. One entry per CDR3 protein, called by TCRdb with MiXCR from the multiplex PCR reads. The sample includes under 200,000 distinct CDR3 sequences, roughly 80% of them seen just once. Material: tumor tissue from primary liver carcinoma. The receptors stem from a man in his forties with primary liver carcinoma and hepatitis B virus infection.

About this clonotype itself: Without the conserved terminal phenylalanine or tryptophan, this CDR3 likely stems from a read error. J is TRBJ1-1 and V is TRBV6-6, with unresolved D. Trimming removed 0 bases from V and 8 bases from J, with 22 bases in between. This CDR3 comprises 17 residues. CDR1 is MNHNY and CDR2 is SVGAGI in the germline V gene (reference sequence). CDR3 sequence: CASSYSSAEEDIKEAFS. The CDR3 DNA is TGTGCCAGCAGTTACTCGAGCGCGGAGGAGGATATTAAGGAAGCTTTCTCT.

The chain carries TRBV6-1 and TRBJ2-1; D is uncertain. The V gene lost 0 bases and the J gene lost 4 bases, with 16 bases spanning the gap. The CDR3 totals 17 residues. CDR1 MNHNS and CDR2 SASEGT come from the germline V gene. The CDR3 DNA is TGTGCCAGCAGTGAAGCGCAAGGTAGTTTATCGTACAATGAGCAGTTCTTC. Translating gives CASSEAQGSLSYNEQFF.

On this clonotype itself: Possible read error: a much larger clone is one base away. This chain connects TRBV7-9 to TRBJ2-5; no clear D. This CDR3 spans 15 amino acids. Germline CDR1 is SEHNR and CDR2 is FQNEAQ (reference sequence). This CDR3 is CARSLGMGFQETQYF. The CDR3 DNA is TGTGCCCGCAGCTTGGGAATGGGGTTCCAAGAGACCCAGTACTTC.

A note on this clonotype: The junction does not match germline at one end; this may be a read error. V is TRBV6-1 and J is TRBJ2-6, with D perhaps TRBD1 (6 bases). Germline V gives CDR1 MNHNS, CDR2 SASEGT. CDR3 length equals 18 residues. The CDR3 protein is CASSARQVRLSGANVRTF. As DNA, the CDR3 is TGTGCCAGCAGTGCCAGACAGGTGCGATTATCTGGGGCCAACGTCCGGACTTTC.

Details on this clonotype: An end of the junction differs from the germline gene, which may be a read error. The chain carries TRBV5-1 and TRBJ2-1; TRBD1 aligns across 10 bases. The CDR3 runs to 15 residues. CDR1 and CDR2 (germline): SGHRS, YFSETQ. CDR3 residues: CASNLGGQGVNEQFF. The CDR3 DNA reads as TGCGCCAGCAACTTGGGCGGACAGGGGGTGAATGAGCAGTTCTTC.

As regards this clonotype: At one boundary the junction diverges from the germline segment, which might be a read error. The rearrangement uses TRBV28 and TRBJ1-1; D unresolved. The CDR3 spans 14 residues. Germline V lookup: CDR1 MDHEN, CDR2 SYDVKM. The CDR3 spells CTSSLEGGHTEAFF. The CDR3 region has the DNA TGTACCAGCAGCCTGGAGGGAGGGCACACTGAAGCTTTCTTT.

V gene TRBV10-2 combines with J gene TRBJ1-2; 9 bases are shared with TRBD1. Germline CDR1 reads WSHSY; CDR2 reads SAAADI. Trimming removed 7 bases from V and 10 bases from J; junction bases left unmatched: 13. This CDR3 contains 14 residues. The DNA of the CDR3 is TGCGCCAGCACTGGACAGGGGCTGATGCGTGTCTACACCTTC. This translates into CASTGQGLMRVYTF.

As for this clonotype: No conserved phenylalanine or tryptophan is present at the end of the CDR3, so a read error is the likely explanation. This sequence joins TRBV6-5 and TRBJ2-5; 8 nucleotides align to TRBD2. The J segment lost 4 bases and the V segment lost 7 bases, leaving 23 bases of the junction unmatched. The CDR3 is 19 amino acids. Germline loops: CDR1 MNHEY, CDR2 SVGAGI. The CDR3 DNA reads as TGTGCCAGCACACGGACGGGGTTGGTAACGGGAGGGCCGTCAGAGACCCAGTACCTC. Protein product: CASTRTGLVTGGPSETQYL.

This clonotype occurred a few times. Given a much more abundant clone one base away, this may be a read error. This chain links TRBV6-1 with TRBJ1-1; tentatively, D is TRBD1 (5 bases). CDR1 and CDR2 (germline): MNHNS, SASEGT. This CDR3 comprises 12 residues. The CDR3 DNA reads TGTGTCAGCATGCCATGGGGGGCTGAAGCTTTCTTT. Protein sequence: CVSMPWGAEAFF.

Note on this clonotype: This likely comes from a read error, as the CDR3 has no conserved phenylalanine or tryptophan at its end. No DNA is shown, since the ends of the CDR3 on it are uncertain; the CDR3 is the one TCRdb lists. The V and J genes are TRBV12-3 or TRBV12-4 and TRBJ2-6. Termini included, the CDR3 measures 16 amino acids. Here the CDR3 reads CASSSQTVSGTNVLTL.

Turning to this clonotype: The junction departs from germline at one end; a sequencing error may be responsible. V is TRBV29-1 and J is TRBJ2-7; 7 nucleotides align to TRBD2. From germline, CDR1 is SQVTM and CDR2 ANQGSEA. This CDR3 contains 13 residues. This CDR3 reads CSVTGAGRGEQYF. CDR3 nucleotides: TGCAGCGTGACCGGGGCGGGGAGGGGAGAGCAATACTTC.

About this clonotype itself: Here the CDR3 omits its conserved ending phenylalanine or tryptophan, so a read error is the likely source. The J gene is TRBJ2-5, the V gene TRBV28, with 13 positions matching TRBD2. After removal of 7 bases from V and 7 bases from J, the junction contained 6 bases not matched to a gene. The CDR3 extends over 14 amino acids. In germline, CDR1 is MDHEN, CDR2 SYDVKM. CDR3 DNA: TGTGCCAGCAAACCGGGACTAGCGGGAAGGACCCAGTACTTA. Translated, it gives CASKPGLAGRTQYL.

A note on this clonotype: This sequence may be a read error, since a much larger clone differs from it by one base. This chain connects TRBV28 to TRBJ2-7; a possible D gene is TRBD2 (6 bases). In germline, CDR1 is MDHEN, CDR2 SYDVKM. The CDR3 loop spans 15 amino acids. For the CDR3, the DNA is TGTGCCAGCTGTTTATTCGGTAGCGGCTTCGACGAGCAGTACTTC. It encodes CASCLFGSGFDEQYF.

Comments on this clonotype: This may be a read error, as it is one base from a much larger clone. The chain has TRBV28 and TRBJ2-7, with TRBD2 matching 11 bases. Trimming took 8 bases from V and 5 from J; bases not matched to a gene: 11. Germline CDR1 reads MDHEN; CDR2 reads SYDVKM. This CDR3 is built from 15 residues. The DNA for the CDR3 is TGTGCCAGCGGGATTAGCGGGAGGGCCAAAAACGAGCAGTACTTC. As protein: CASGISGRAKNEQYF.

The chain carries TRBV30 and TRBJ2-1; 9 bases match TRBD2. Germline-derived CDR1 and CDR2 are GTSNPN and SVGIG (reference sequence). Trimming cost V 5 bases and J 2 bases; bases outside gene matches: 13. The CDR3 is made up of 17 amino acids. CDR3 DNA sequence: TGTGCCTGGGGGGGGCGGGAGGGTGAGGGGGCCTACAATGAGCAGTTCTTC. Translation: CAWGGREGEGAYNEQFF.

Points on this clonotype: Likely a read error: the CDR3 ends without its conserved phenylalanine or tryptophan. The DNA is omitted, as the CDR3 cannot be located on it reliably, and the CDR3 follows TCRdb's listing. The CDR3 sequence is CSVCPRGRNTGVFY. The gene calls are TRBV29-1 and TRBJ1-1; the table's D call of TRBD1 was not tested on the DNA. CDR1 is SQVTM and CDR2 is ANQGSEA in the germline V gene. 14 amino acids form the CDR3, both terminal residues included.

Details on this clonotype: Just one base apart from a much larger clone, this may be a read error. V and J are TRBV30 and TRBJ2-3, with D hard to call. This CDR3 spans 11 amino acids. Germline V lookup: CDR1 GTSNPN, CDR2 SVGIG (reference sequence). In DNA, the CDR3 is TGTGTCTGGTCTAGCACAGATACGCAGTATTTT. This encodes CVWSSTDTQYF.

Remarks on this clonotype: Compared with germline, one end of the junction differs, possibly owing to a read error. DNA for the CDR3: TGTGCCAGCAATTACTCTAGCTCTTATACGCAGTATTTT. This translates into CASNYSSSYTQYF. The rearrangement joins TRBV6-2 or TRBV6-3 to TRBJ2-3, with a possible D match to TRBD2 (5 bases). Germline CDR1 MNHEY, CDR2 SVGEGT. This CDR3 is built from 13 residues.